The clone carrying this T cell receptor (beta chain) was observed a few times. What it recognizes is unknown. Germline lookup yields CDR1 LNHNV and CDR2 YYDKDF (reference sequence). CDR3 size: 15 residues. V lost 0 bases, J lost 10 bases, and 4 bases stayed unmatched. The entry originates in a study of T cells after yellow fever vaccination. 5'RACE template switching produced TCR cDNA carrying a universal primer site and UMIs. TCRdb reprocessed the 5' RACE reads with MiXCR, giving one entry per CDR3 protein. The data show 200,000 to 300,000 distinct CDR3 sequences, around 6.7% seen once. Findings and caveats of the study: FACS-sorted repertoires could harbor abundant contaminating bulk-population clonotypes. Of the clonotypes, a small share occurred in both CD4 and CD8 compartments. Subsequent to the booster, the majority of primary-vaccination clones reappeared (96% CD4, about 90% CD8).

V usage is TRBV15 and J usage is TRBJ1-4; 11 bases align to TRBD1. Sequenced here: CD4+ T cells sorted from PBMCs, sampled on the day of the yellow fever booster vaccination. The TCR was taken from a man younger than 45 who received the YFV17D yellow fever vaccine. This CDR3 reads CATSRDGTGGRKLFF. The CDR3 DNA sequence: TGTGCCACCAGCAGAGATGGGACAGGGGGTCGAAAACTGTTTTTT. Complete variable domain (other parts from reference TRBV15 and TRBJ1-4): DAMVIQNPRYQVTQFGKPVTLSCSQTLNHNVMYWYQQKSSQAPKLLFHYYDKDFNNEADTPDNFQSRRPNTSFCFLDIRSPGLGDTAMYLCATSRDGTGGRKLFFGSGTQLSVL.